The 14 T cell receptor beta chains below all came from one sample that was sequenced in a study of T cell repertoires in cytomegalovirus infection. Their antigen targets remain unknown. TCRdb re-called the reads with MiXCR, one entry per CDR3 protein. This repertoire shows roughly 350,000 distinct CDR3 sequences, 34% found once; its top ten account for 13%. The sample in question was cultured PBMCs, obtained from culture after CMV antigen stimulation. All receptors derive from a human donor in good health (CMV status not recorded). Some clones in this sample may be carry-over from other donors' samples.

The CDR3 coding sequence is TGTGCCAGCAGCTTCGGCGGGGACACTGAAGCTTTCTTT. Translating gives CASSFGGDTEAFF. The rearrangement joins TRBV7-3 to TRBJ1-1; no definite D call. The CDR3 spans 13 residues. CDR1 and CDR2 (germline): SGHTA, FQGTGA. The germline V and J ends were trimmed by 3 bases and 3 bases, with 8 bases remaining between them.

This clonotype appeared many times. The chain employs TRBV6-6 and TRBJ2-2; D is unresolved. CDR3 length equals 12 residues. Trimming removed 0 bases from V and 6 bases from J, with 2 bases in between. Germline assignment: CDR1 MNHNY and CDR2 SVGAGI (reference sequence). This CDR3 is CASSYSPGELFF. The CDR3 bases are TGTGCCAGCAGTTACTCTCCCGGGGAGCTGTTTTTT.

The gene calls are TRBV19 and TRBJ2-1; TRBD1 is a possible D gene (6 bases). Trimming shortened V by 10 bases and J by 7 bases, and 23 bases separated the two germline ends. Germline loops: CDR1 LNHDA, CDR2 SQIVND (reference sequence). The length of the CDR3 is 15 residues. As DNA, the CDR3 is TGTGCCACCCGAAAGCCGGGGACAAGGGGTAATGAGCAGTTCTTC. This translates into CATRKPGTRGNEQFF.

This clonotype has more than one count but fewer than ten. The CDR3 region is CASSLVAGGPYNEQFF. The CDR3 DNA sequence: TGTGCCAGCAGCTTAGTAGCGGGAGGGCCCTACAATGAGCAGTTCTTC. This chain links TRBV7-8 with TRBJ2-1; TRBD2 aligns across 11 bases. Trimming took 1 base from V and 2 from J; bases not matched to a gene: 1. Germline V lookup: CDR1 SGHVS, CDR2 FQNEAQ. The CDR3 contains 16 residues.

This rearrangement joins TRBV7-2 to TRBJ2-3; 10 positions match TRBD2. The junction had 10 bases not matched to a gene; V was cut back by 6 bases and J by 10 bases. The CDR3 runs to 14 residues. Per the germline V gene, CDR1 is SGHTA and CDR2 is FQGNSA. The DNA of the CDR3 is TGTGCCAGCAGTTCCCCTAGCGGGAGAGGGCCGCAGTATTTT. Its protein product is CASSSPSGRGPQYF.

The gene calls are TRBV6-2 or TRBV6-3 and TRBJ2-1; the D call may be TRBD1 or TRBD2 (5 bases each). This CDR3 contains 15 residues. The germline V gene has CDR1 MNHEY and CDR2 SVGEGT. Trimming took off 11 bases at V and 7 bases at J, with 24 bases between the two ends. As DNA, the CDR3 is TGTGCCGCCAAGTTAAGGGACCAGCCAGGGAATGAGCAGTTCTTC. It encodes CAAKLRDQPGNEQFF.

The chain uses TRBV4-1 and TRBJ1-2; 9 positions agree with TRBD1. The germline V gene encodes CDR1 MGHRA and CDR2 YSYEKL. The CDR3 extends over 18 amino acids. J gave up 4 bases and V 1 base, and 13 bases lay outside the gene matches. CDR3: CASSQVAKGQGFGYGYTF. The CDR3, as DNA: TGCGCCAGCAGCCAAGTTGCTAAGGGACAGGGATTTGGCTATGGCTACACCTTC.

This clonotype was counted only a few times. The V and J genes are TRBV6-5 and TRBJ1-1; D ambiguous. The CDR3 length is 14 residues. Trimming stripped 0 bases from V and 9 bases from J, with 14 bases between. Germline loops: CDR1 MNHEY, CDR2 SVGAGI. DNA for the CDR3: TGTGCCAGCAGTTACTCGGAAGGGCGGGAAAAAGCTTTCTTT. As protein: CASSYSEGREKAFF.

This rearrangement joins TRBV19 to TRBJ1-2; 9 bases line up with TRBD1. V lost 8 bases to trimming and J lost 2 bases; unmatched junction nucleotides: 9. CDR1 and CDR2 (germline): LNHDA, SQIVND (reference sequence). The CDR3 has 15 residues. The CDR3 nucleotides read TGTGCCAGTTCTCGGACAGGGGCTGCGAACTATGGCTACACCTTC. Translation gives CASSRTGAANYGYTF. Full variable domain (missing parts from reference TRBV19 and TRBJ1-2): DGGITQSPKYLFRKEGQNVTLSCEQNLNHDAMYWYRQDPGQGLRLIYYSQIVNDFQKGDIAEGYSVSREKKESFPLTVTSAQKNPTAFYLCASSRTGAANYGYTFGSGTRLTVV.

In its sample, this clonotype was seen a few times. The rearrangement joins TRBV4-2 to TRBJ2-7; TRBD2 matches 9 bases. Germline V gene data show CDR1 as LGHNA and CDR2 as YNFKEQ. The CDR3 sequence is 16 residues long. The J segment lost 4 bases and the V segment lost 6 bases, leaving 13 bases of the junction unmatched. The DNA for the CDR3 is TGTGCCAGCAGTGGCGAGATGGGGACTAGCCAGTACGAGCAGTACTTC. It is translated as CASSGEMGTSQYEQYF.

The sample holds many counts of this clonotype. The chain uses TRBV15 and TRBJ1-4; D may be TRBD1 (5 bases). CDR3 length equals 14 residues. The ends were cut back, 1 base at V and 7 bases at J, with 10 bases in the middle. CDR1 LNHNV and CDR2 YYDKDF come from the germline V gene (reference sequence). In nucleotides, the CDR3 is TGTGCCACCAGCAGAGGGGGGGTCTTTGAAAAACTGTTTTTT. Translating gives CATSRGGVFEKLFF.

This clonotype was counted at least ten times. The chain recombines TRBV7-6 with TRBJ2-1; 9 bases agree with TRBD2. The CDR3 loop spans 15 amino acids. Trimming took 0 bases from V and 6 from J; bases not matched to a gene: 3. Germline CDR1 SGHVS, CDR2 FNYEAQ. In DNA form, the CDR3 reads TGTGCCAGCAGCTTAGCAGCGGGGGGATTCAATGAGCAGTTCTTC. It specifies CASSLAAGGFNEQFF.

This clonotype showed up just a few times. The chain uses TRBV7-2 and TRBJ2-3, with TRBD1 matching over 8 bases. There are 15 residues in the CDR3. V shed 5 bases and J 3 bases; nucleotides not matched to a gene: 7. The germline V gene encodes CDR1 SGHTA and CDR2 FQGNSA. CDR3 region: CASSGPGQVTDTQYF. Written as DNA, the CDR3 is TGTGCCAGCAGCGGACCGGGACAGGTAACAGATACGCAGTATTTT.

The chain couples TRBV6-2 or TRBV6-3 to TRBJ2-1; TRBD2 matches 7 bases. Trimming cost V 5 bases and J 4 bases; bases outside gene matches: 8. In germline, CDR1 is MNHEY, CDR2 SVGEGT. The CDR3 consists of 15 residues. CDR3 sequence: CASSRREIRYNEQFF. The DNA of the CDR3 is TGTGCCAGCAGTCGGCGGGAGATCAGGTACAATGAGCAGTTCTTC.